The present TCR beta chain was sequenced within a study of T cells after posttransplantation cyclophosphamide. Points from the study as a whole: Recipient CMV seropositivity and CMV reactivation strongly tracked TRB clonality. Donor CD8+ memory clones often dominated recipient blood repertoires at later times.

This clone has at least ten counts. As yet, its antigen is unknown. The CDR3 extends over 17 amino acids. V lost 0 bases and J lost 7; bases outside the gene matches: 10. Looked up from germline, CDR1 is SGHRS and CDR2 is YFSETQ. The related graft donor's blood sample was taken on the day of bone marrow donation. Clones were read by immunoSEQ multiplex PCR, and TCRdb kept only the in-frame ones, dropping some. This sample comprises some 40,000 clones, none seen once only. Sequencing input: PBMCs. This chain joins TRBV5-1 and TRBJ1-4, with TRBD1 identical over 9 bases. The TCR comes from a young man in good health and a related stem cell transplant donor. CDR3 DNA sequence: TGCGCCAGCAGCTTGGTCACCAGTGGGACAGGGAGTGAAAAACTGTTTTTT. It yields the protein CASSLVTSGTGSEKLFF.